This T cell receptor (beta chain) came from a study of blood T cell repertoires in COVID-19 (dated by TCRdb to 2018 to 2020). About the study as a whole: Samples from collaborators originated in the United States, Italy and Spain and spanned both the acute and convalescent phases of COVID-19. The prospective study material was composed of cDNA or gDNA derived from T cells, B-cell-depleted T cells, or PBMCs. Deeply sampled blood TCRbeta repertoires from subjects exposed to, actively infected with, or recovered from COVID-19 were included in the dataset. The repertoires were released in a freely available public database meant as a resource for research on the immune response to SARS-CoV-2. Samples came from the ongoing ImmuneRACE study (first 160 participants) plus 1,254 subjects from 6 global collaborators. The sample metadata nearly always contained a de-identified subject ID, COVID-19 status, age in years and sex. Where available, HLA class I and class II types were taken from metadata supplied by the sample provider and were not determined by assay-based typing. Findings and caveats that apply to the study as a whole: Clinical and demographic metadata were provided uncurated, with the amount varying by source and participant.

CDR1 and CDR2 (SNHLY, FYNNEI) derive from the germline V gene. V and J lose 5 bases and 0 bases, and a span of 14 bases separates them. The CDR3 runs 16 amino acids, cysteine and phenylalanine included. The kept DNA is CDR3 alone, 48 bases in frame from the first base. Whole blood was collected in K2EDTA tubes by collaborating institutions according to the institutions' own protocols. For TCRbeta analysis, collaborators shipped samples as frozen whole blood, isolated PBMCs, or DNA extracted from either of those sample types. TCRbeta CDR3 regions were amplified from genomic DNA using the immunoSEQ Assay, a bias-controlled multiplex PCR. As for the original processing: Within the assay, amplification of reference gene primers was used to estimate how many nucleated cells each sample contained. To quantify the absolute abundance of each unique TCRbeta CDR3 rearrangement, sequence reads were collapsed and filtered. For each sample, productive Simpson clonality was calculated as the square root of Simpson's diversity index across productive rearrangements. TCRdb retrieved this table from immuneACCESS and kept in-frame rearrangements only. Not all clones are present; in checked studies, unresolved V genes account for under half, and no reason is known for the remainder. V and J calls and clone size follow that table, whereas D and trimming were derived from the DNA. The sample table lists over 65,000 clones, 70% to 90% of them with a count of one. Together, the top ten hold 15% to 20% of the sample.

As for this clone: No antigen is known for it. No base-level quality is on record; no much larger clone is a single base apart.

The receptor was isolated from a man aged 80 or over with active or convalescent COVID-19. The sample was peripheral blood. The sequence links TRBV2 to TRBJ2-1; perhaps TRBD2 is the D gene, with 7 bases matching. The DNA sequence is given as TGTGCCAGCAGTAGGGAGGGGGGGAGCTCCTACAATGAGCAGTTCTTC. Its product reads: CASSREGGSSYNEQFF.